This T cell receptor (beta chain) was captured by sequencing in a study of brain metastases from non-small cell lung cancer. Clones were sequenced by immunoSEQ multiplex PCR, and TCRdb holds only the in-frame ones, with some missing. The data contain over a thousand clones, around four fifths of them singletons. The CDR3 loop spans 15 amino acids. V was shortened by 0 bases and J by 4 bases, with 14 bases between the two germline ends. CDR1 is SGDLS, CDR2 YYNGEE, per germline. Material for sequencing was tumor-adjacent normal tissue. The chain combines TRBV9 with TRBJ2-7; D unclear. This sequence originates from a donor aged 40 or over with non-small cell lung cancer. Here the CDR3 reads CASSVGVTSTYEQYF. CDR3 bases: TGTGCCAGCAGCGTAGGAGTCACGTCGACATACGAGCAGTACTTC.